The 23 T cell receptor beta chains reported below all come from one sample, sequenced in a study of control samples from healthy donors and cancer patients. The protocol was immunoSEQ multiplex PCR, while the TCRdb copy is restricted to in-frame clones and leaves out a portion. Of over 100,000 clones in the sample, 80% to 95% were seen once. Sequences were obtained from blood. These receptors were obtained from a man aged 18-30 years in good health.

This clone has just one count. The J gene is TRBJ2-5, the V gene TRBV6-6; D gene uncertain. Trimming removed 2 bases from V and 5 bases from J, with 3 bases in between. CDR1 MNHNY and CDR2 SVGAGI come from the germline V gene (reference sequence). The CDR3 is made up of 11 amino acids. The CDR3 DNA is TGTGCCAGCAGTTACGCGGAGACCCAGTACTTC. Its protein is CASSYAETQYF.

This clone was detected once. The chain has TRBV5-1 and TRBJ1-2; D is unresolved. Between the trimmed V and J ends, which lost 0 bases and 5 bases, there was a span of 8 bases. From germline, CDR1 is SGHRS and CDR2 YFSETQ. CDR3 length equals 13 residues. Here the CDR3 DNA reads TGCGCCAGCAGCTTGGTAGTAGGGTATGGCTACACCTTC. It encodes CASSLVVGYGYTF.

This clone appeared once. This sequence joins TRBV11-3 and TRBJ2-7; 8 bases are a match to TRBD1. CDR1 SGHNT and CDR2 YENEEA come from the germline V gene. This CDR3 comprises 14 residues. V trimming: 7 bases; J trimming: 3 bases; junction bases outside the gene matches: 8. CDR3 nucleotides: TGTGCCAGCAACCTCTCGACAGGGGACTACGAGCAGTACTTC. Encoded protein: CASNLSTGDYEQYF.

The CDR3 here is CAIGPSSYNSPLHF. The CDR3 nucleotides read TGTGCCATCGGACCGAGCTCCTATAATTCACCCCTCCACTTT. The rearrangement uses TRBV10-3 and TRBJ1-6; no definite D call. V dropped 8 bases and J dropped 0 bases, with 8 bases sitting between them. This CDR3 spans 14 amino acids. Germline loops: CDR1 ENHRY, CDR2 SYGVKD.

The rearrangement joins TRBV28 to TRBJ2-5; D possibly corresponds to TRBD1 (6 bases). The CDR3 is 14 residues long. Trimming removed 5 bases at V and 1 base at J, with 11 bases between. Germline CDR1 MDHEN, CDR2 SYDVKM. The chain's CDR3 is CASSTTGTQETQYF. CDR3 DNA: TGTGCCAGCAGTACCACAGGGACCCAAGAGACCCAGTACTTC.

DNA of the CDR3: TGCGCCAGCAGCTTGGGGAGAAACACTGAAGCTTTCTTT. Amino acids: CASSLGRNTEAFF. The rearrangement links TRBV5-1 to TRBJ1-1, with unresolved D. The germline CDR1 and CDR2 sequences are SGHRS and YFSETQ. V shed 0 bases and J shed 2 bases, with 5 bases lying between them. The CDR3 runs to 13 residues.

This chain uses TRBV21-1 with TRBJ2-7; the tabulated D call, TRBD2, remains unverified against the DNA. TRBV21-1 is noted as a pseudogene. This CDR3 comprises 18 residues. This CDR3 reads CASSTGLAGDLVSYEQYF. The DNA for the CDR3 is TGTGCCAGCAGCACGGGACTAGCGGGGGACCTAGTCTCCTACGAGCAGTACTTC.

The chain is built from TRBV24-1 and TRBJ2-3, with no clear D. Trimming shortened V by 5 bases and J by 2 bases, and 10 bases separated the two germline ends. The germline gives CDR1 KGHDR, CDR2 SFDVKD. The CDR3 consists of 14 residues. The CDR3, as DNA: TGTGCCACCAGTGGTAGCCATATCACAGATACGCAGTATTTT. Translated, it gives CATSGSHITDTQYF.

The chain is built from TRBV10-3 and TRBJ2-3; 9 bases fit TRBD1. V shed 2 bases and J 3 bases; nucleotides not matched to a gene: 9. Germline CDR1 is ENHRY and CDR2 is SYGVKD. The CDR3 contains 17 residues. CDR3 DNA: TGTGCCATCAGTGAGCCGGGACAGGGATCCGGTACAGATACGCAGTATTTT. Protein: CAISEPGQGSGTDTQYF.

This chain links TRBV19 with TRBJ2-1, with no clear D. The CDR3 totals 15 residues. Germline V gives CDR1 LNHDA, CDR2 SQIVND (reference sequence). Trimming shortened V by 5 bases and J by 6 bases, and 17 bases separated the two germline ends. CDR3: CASSPSLGPSNEQFF. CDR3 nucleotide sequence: TGTGCCAGTAGTCCCAGTCTCGGGCCAAGCAATGAGCAGTTCTTC.

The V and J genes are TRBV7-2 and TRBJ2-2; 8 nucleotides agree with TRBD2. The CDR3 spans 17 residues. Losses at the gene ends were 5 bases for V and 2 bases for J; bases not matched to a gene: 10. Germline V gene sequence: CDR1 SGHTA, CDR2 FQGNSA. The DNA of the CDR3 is TGTGCCAGCAGCCATTACGGGGGGGCAGCTAACACCGGGGAGCTGTTTTTT. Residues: CASSHYGGAANTGELFF.

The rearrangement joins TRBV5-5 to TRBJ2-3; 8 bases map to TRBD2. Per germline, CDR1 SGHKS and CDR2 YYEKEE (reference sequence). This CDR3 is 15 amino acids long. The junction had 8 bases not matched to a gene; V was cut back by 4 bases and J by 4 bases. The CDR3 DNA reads TGTGCCAGCAGCCGGGGGGGAAGCCGCTCAGATACGCAGTATTTT. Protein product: CASSRGGSRSDTQYF.

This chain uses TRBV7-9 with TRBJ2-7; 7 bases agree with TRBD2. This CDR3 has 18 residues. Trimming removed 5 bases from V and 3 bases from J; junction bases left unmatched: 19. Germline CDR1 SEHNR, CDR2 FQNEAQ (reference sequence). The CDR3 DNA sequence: TGTGCCAGCAGCCCCGGACTAGGGTCTTTGCCTTTGGGCTACGAGCAGTACTTC. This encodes CASSPGLGSLPLGYEQYF.

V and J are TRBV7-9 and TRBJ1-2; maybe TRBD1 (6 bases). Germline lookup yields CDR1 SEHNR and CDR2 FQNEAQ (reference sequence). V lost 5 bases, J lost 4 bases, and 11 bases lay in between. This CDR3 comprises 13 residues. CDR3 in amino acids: CASSPQGSYGYTF. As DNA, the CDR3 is TGTGCCAGCAGCCCACAGGGCTCCTATGGCTACACCTTC.

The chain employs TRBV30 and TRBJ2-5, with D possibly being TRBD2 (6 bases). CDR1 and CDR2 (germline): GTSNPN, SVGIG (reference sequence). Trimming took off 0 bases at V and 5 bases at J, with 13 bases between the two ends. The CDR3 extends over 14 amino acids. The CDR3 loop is CAWSVGGGKETQYF. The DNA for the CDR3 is TGTGCCTGGAGTGTAGGTGGGGGGAAGGAGACCCAGTACTTC.

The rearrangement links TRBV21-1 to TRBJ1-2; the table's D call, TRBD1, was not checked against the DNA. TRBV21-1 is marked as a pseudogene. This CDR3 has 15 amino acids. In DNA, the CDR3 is TGTGCCAGCAGCAAAGAAGCAGGGGAAGACTATGGCTACACCTTC. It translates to CASSKEAGEDYGYTF.

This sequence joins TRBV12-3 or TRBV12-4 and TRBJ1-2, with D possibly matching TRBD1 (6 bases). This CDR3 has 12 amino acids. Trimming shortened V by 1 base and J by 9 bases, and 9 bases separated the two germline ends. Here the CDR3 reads CASSLDRVRYTF. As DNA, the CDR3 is TGTGCCAGCAGTTTAGACAGGGTCCGCTACACCTTC.

The CDR3 spells CASRGLFDGELFF. CDR3 sequence (DNA): TGCGCCAGCCGCGGGCTGTTTGACGGGGAGCTGTTTTTT. J is TRBJ2-2 and V is TRBV4-1; the D gene is possibly TRBD2 (5 bases). With 8 bases removed from V and 7 bases from J, the gap between germline ends came to 14 bases. This CDR3 comprises 13 residues. Germline loops: CDR1 MGHRA, CDR2 YSYEKL.

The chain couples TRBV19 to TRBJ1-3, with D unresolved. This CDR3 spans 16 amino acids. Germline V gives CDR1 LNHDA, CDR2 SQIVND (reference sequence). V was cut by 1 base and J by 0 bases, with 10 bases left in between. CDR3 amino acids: CASSIGRGNSGNTIYF. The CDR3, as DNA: TGTGCCAGTAGTATAGGGAGAGGAAACTCTGGAAACACCATATATTTT.

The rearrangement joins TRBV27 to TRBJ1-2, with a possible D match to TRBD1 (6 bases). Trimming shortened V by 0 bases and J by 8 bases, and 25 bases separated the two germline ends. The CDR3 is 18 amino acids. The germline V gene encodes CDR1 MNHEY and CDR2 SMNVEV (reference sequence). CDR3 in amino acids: CASSLSNGAGAGAGGYTF. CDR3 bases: TGTGCCAGCAGTTTATCGAATGGTGCGGGGGCAGGAGCGGGGGGCTACACCTTC.

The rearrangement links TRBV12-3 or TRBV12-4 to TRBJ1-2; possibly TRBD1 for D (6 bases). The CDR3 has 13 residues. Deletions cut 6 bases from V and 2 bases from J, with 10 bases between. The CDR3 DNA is TGTGCCAGCAGAAAAACAGGGAACTATGGCTACACCTTC. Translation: CASRKTGNYGYTF.

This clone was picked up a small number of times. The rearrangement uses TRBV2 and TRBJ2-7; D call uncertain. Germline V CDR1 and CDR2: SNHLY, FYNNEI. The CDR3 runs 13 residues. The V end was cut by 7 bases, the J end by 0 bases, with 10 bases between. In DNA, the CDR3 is TGTGCCAGCAATCGGATCAGCTCCTACGAGCAGTACTTC. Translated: CASNRISSYEQYF.

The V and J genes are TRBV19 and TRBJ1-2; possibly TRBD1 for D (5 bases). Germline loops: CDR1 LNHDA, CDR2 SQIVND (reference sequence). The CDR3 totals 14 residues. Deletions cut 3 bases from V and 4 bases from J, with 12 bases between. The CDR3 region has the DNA TGTGCCAGTAGTATCCAGGTCGGGGGCTATGGCTACACCTTC. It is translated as CASSIQVGGYGYTF.